The source of this T cell receptor beta chain is a study of a mutant IDH1 vaccine in newly diagnosed glioma. Background on the study: Patients received vaccination from 4-6 weeks after radiotherapy alone, or with temozolomide cycles. Visits designated V12 and V13 were conducted at weeks 35 and 47, respectively.

With V trimmed by 6 bases and J by 8 bases, 7 bases remained unmatched. The CDR3 contains 14 residues. Germline V gene lookup returns CDR1 MNHEY and CDR2 SVGAGI. Time point of the sample: week 47, end of study. One vaccine dose held 300 ug of mutant IDH1 20-mer peptide and came with topical imiquimod. Every donor had a new WHO grade 3 or 4 astrocytoma that was IDH1-mutant, with loss of nuclear ATRX. Worth noting for this clone: Its antigen is as yet unknown.

Profiled with immunoSEQ multiplex PCR; TCRdb holds only in-frame clones, not every one. The sample lists roughly 32,000 clones, about 92% occurring once. Sequencing used PBMCs, obtained from a glioma patient whose treatment included an IDH1 peptide vaccine. This chain uses TRBV6-5 with TRBJ1-4, with 9 positions matching TRBD1. This receptor was taken from a man aged 35 to 55 with glioma. CDR3 DNA sequence: TGTGCCAGCAGCCGGGACAGGGAACGAGAAAAACTGTTTTTT. The encoded protein is CASSRDREREKLFF.